This entry describes one T cell receptor (beta chain). This specimen includes other DNA sequences encoding the same CDR3. Authors' analysis steps: Amplification of reference gene primers was used by the study to estimate nucleated cell counts. Clones were sequenced by immunoSEQ multiplex PCR, and TCRdb holds only the in-frame ones, with some missing. That table gives V, J and clone size, and the DNA gave D and trimming. The sample contains roughly 500,000 clones, approximately 89% of which appear only once. The data stem from a study of blood T cell repertoires in COVID-19. Turning to the study itself: The study drew acute and convalescent COVID-19 samples from the United States, Italy and Spain.

Trimming took 5 bases from V and 3 from J; bases not matched to a gene: 5. Germline CDR1 is SNHLY and CDR2 is FYNNEI. The CDR3 contains 14 residues. The origin of this receptor is a man younger than 35 with COVID-19, enrolled during active disease. The chain has TRBV2 and TRBJ2-7; 9 nucleotides align to TRBD1. Source material: peripheral blood. The CDR3 DNA sequence: TGTGCCAGCAGTTCCGGGACAGGGTTCTACGAGCAGTACTTC. Protein product: CASSSGTGFYEQYF.